A single sample is the source of the 23 T cell receptor beta chains below, sequenced in a study of blood T cell repertoires in COVID-19. Assay: immunoSEQ multiplex PCR; the TCRdb copy retains only in-frame clones and omits some. The sample yields 230,000 or so clones, 65% to 85% seen once. Input material: peripheral blood. The receptor set was obtained from a man aged 45-65 years with active or convalescent COVID-19.

The chain has TRBV19 and TRBJ1-5; TRBD1 might be the D (5 bases). Germline CDR1 LNHDA, CDR2 SQIVND (reference sequence). This CDR3 region has 17 residues. V lost 5 bases and J lost 2, with 19 bases in between. The CDR3 spells CASSLTGGGVGNQPQHF. CDR3 nucleotides: TGTGCCAGTAGTTTGACCGGCGGGGGAGTTGGCAATCAGCCCCAGCATTTT.

The chain carries TRBV7-3 and TRBJ2-7; D is uncertain. CDR1 and CDR2 from the germline V gene are SGHTA and FQGTGA. This CDR3 has 14 amino acids. Trimming took 5 bases from V and 3 from J, leaving 14 bases between them. The CDR3 sequence: CASSPWAGFYEQYF. DNA for the CDR3: TGTGCCAGCAGCCCCTGGGCCGGATTCTACGAGCAGTACTTC.

V gene TRBV5-5 combines with J gene TRBJ2-5, with 7 positions matching TRBD2. V lost 4 bases and J lost 1; bases outside the gene matches: 7. The CDR3 has 15 residues. CDR1 is SGHKS and CDR2 is YYEKEE in the germline V gene (reference sequence). This CDR3 is CASSRSSGIQETQYF. CDR3 bases: TGTGCCAGCAGCCGGTCTAGCGGAATCCAAGAGACCCAGTACTTC.

V gene TRBV9 combines with J gene TRBJ1-6; 7 nucleotides match TRBD1. The CDR3 consists of 14 residues. The germline CDR1 and CDR2 sequences are SGDLS and YYNGEE. The V gene end was trimmed by 3 bases and the J gene end by 10 bases; junction bases not matched to a gene: 7. The CDR3 region has the DNA TGTGCCAGCAGCGCGTCGACAGGGCTGTCACCCCTCCACTTT. Protein product: CASSASTGLSPLHF.

The chain links TRBV7-6 to TRBJ2-2; maybe TRBD1 (6 bases). V lost 5 bases, J lost 5 bases, and 18 bases lay in between. CDR3 length: 16 amino acids. The V gene's germline CDR1 is SGHVS and CDR2 FNYEAQ. CDR3 DNA sequence: TGTGCCAGCAGCCGATCCCTACAGGGCGCGACCGGGGAGCTGTTTTTT. Encoded protein: CASSRSLQGATGELFF. Based on the CDR3 plus reference TRBV7-6 and TRBJ2-2, the full variable domain is GAGVSQSPRYKVTKRGQDVALRCDPISGHVSLYWYRQALGQGPEFLTYFNYEAQQDKSGLPNDRFSAERPEGSISTLTIQRTEQRDSAMYRCASSRSLQGATGELFFGEGSRLTVL.

This chain links TRBV19 with TRBJ1-5, with a weak D call TRBD1 (6 bases). This CDR3 spans 16 amino acids. Germline V gene data show CDR1 as LNHDA and CDR2 as SQIVND (reference sequence). V was trimmed by 5 bases and J by 6 bases, leaving 20 bases between them. The CDR3 bases are TGTGCCAGTAGTCTCCACCGGCGGGGAGGGGGTCAGCCCCAGCATTTT. As protein: CASSLHRRGGGQPQHF.

The genes are TRBV19 and TRBJ1-2; 7 bases map to TRBD1. V dropped 7 bases and J dropped 6; count of bases not matched to a gene: 5. The germline CDR1 and CDR2 sequences are LNHDA and SQIVND (reference sequence). There are 12 residues in the CDR3. The chain's CDR3 is CASNDRVDGYTF. The CDR3 DNA reads TGTGCCAGTAACGACAGGGTGGATGGCTACACCTTC. Full variable domain (rest looked up from reference TRBV19 and TRBJ1-2): DGGITQSPKYLFRKEGQNVTLSCEQNLNHDAMYWYRQDPGQGLRLIYYSQIVNDFQKGDIAEGYSVSREKKESFPLTVTSAQKNPTAFYLCASNDRVDGYTFGSGTRLTVV.

The chain has TRBV5-1 and TRBJ1-3; TRBD1 is a possible D gene (6 bases). The CDR3 is 13 residues long. CDR1 is SGHRS, CDR2 YFSETQ, per germline. Trimming took off 4 bases at V and 8 bases at J, with 13 bases between the two ends. The DNA of the CDR3 is TGCGCCAGCAGCAGAGGACAGTTGGACACCATATATTTT. This sequence encodes CASSRGQLDTIYF.

The DNA of the CDR3 is TGTGCCTGGAGTACGGGGTTGCTCTACACCTTC. Translated, it gives CAWSTGLLYTF. The J gene is TRBJ1-2, the V gene TRBV30; D call uncertain. The germline V gene encodes CDR1 GTSNPN and CDR2 SVGIG (reference sequence). The CDR3 contains 11 residues. V lost 2 bases, J lost 10 bases, and 11 bases lay in between.

This chain joins TRBV30 and TRBJ2-3, with 8 bases matching TRBD1. CDR3 size: 15 residues. After removal of 2 bases from V and 4 bases from J, the junction contained 8 bases not matched to a gene. Germline CDR1 GTSNPN, CDR2 SVGIG (reference sequence). The CDR3 DNA sequence: TGTGCCTGGAGTCCCGGGACAGGTGGCGCAGATACGCAGTATTTT. This translates into CAWSPGTGGADTQYF.

This clone appeared a few times. The V and J genes are TRBV5-1 and TRBJ2-1; TRBD2 matches at 10 bases. The junction had 4 bases not matched to a gene; V was cut back by 1 base and J by 6 bases. The CDR3 length is 15 residues. CDR1 and CDR2 (germline): SGHRS, YFSETQ. CDR3 protein: CASSLTSGVPNEQFF. The CDR3 nucleotides read TGCGCCAGCAGCTTGACTAGCGGGGTCCCCAATGAGCAGTTCTTC.

The V gene is TRBV5-1, the J gene TRBJ1-2; D is unclear. V was cut by 0 bases and J by 7 bases, with 10 bases left in between. Germline V gene data show CDR1 as SGHRS and CDR2 as YFSETQ. This CDR3 is built from 13 residues. CDR3 protein: CASSLGERRGYTF. The CDR3 DNA is TGCGCCAGCAGCTTGGGGGAGAGACGTGGCTACACCTTC.

J is TRBJ2-3 and V is TRBV7-8; 9 bases fit TRBD1. The CDR3 runs to 14 residues. The V and J ends lost 8 bases and 2 bases, in that order; junction bases with no gene match: 5. Germline values: CDR1 SGHVS, CDR2 FQNEAQ. The CDR3 loop is CASVTGGVTDTQYF. The CDR3 DNA follows: TGTGCCAGCGTGACAGGGGGAGTCACAGATACGCAGTATTTT.

The chain recombines TRBV18 with TRBJ1-6; no clear D. Germline assignment: CDR1 KGHSH and CDR2 LQKENI. This CDR3 is built from 14 residues. V shed 2 bases and J shed 7 bases, with 9 bases lying between them. CDR3 nucleotide sequence: TGTGCCAGCTCACCAAACAATGGCAATTCACCCCTCCACTTT. Amino acids: CASSPNNGNSPLHF.

The rearrangement joins TRBV2 to TRBJ1-1, with a tentative D call TRBD1 (5 bases). Trimming stripped 4 bases from V and 0 bases from J, with 9 bases between. CDR3 length: 14 residues. The germline V gene encodes CDR1 SNHLY and CDR2 FYNNEI. CDR3 in amino acids: CASSVGRVNTEAFF. In DNA form, the CDR3 reads TGTGCCAGCAGTGTCGGCAGGGTGAACACTGAAGCTTTCTTT.

The sample holds one count of this clone. The chain links TRBV3-1 (or the pseudogene TRBV3-2) to TRBJ2-7; D is perhaps TRBD1 (6 bases). Germline V gene sequence: CDR1 LGHDT, CDR2 YNNKEL (reference sequence). The V and J ends lost 1 base and 6 bases respectively, with 13 bases between them. This CDR3 is built from 14 residues. The CDR3 spells CASSQAQGMTEQYF. Written as DNA, the CDR3 is TGTGCCAGCAGCCAAGCACAGGGAATGACCGAGCAGTACTTC.

CDR3 nucleotides: TGTGCCAGCAGCCCTATCGGGGGACGGTCCCCAAACATTCAGTACTTC. This gives the protein CASSPIGGRSPNIQYF. The chain employs TRBV4-2 and TRBJ2-4; the D gene is possibly TRBD2 (6 bases). The CDR3 covers 16 residues. CDR1 is LGHNA, CDR2 YNFKEQ, per germline. Trimming took 4 bases from V and 6 from J, leaving 19 bases between them.

The rearrangement joins TRBV19 to TRBJ1-5; no clear D gene. The CDR3 totals 14 residues. Germline CDR1 and CDR2: LNHDA and SQIVND (reference sequence). Trimming cost V 6 bases and J 6 bases, with 15 bases left between them. As DNA, the CDR3 is TGTGCCAGTAGCTCCCTGGGAGGAGGTCAGCCCCAGCATTTT. It specifies CASSSLGGGQPQHF.

The chain couples TRBV2 to TRBJ1-1; D is uncertain. CDR3 length: 11 residues. V shed 6 bases and J shed 5 bases, with 7 bases lying between them. Looked up from germline, CDR1 is SNHLY and CDR2 is FYNNEI. In nucleotides, the CDR3 is TGTGCCAGCAGAGAGGTGACTGAAGCTTTCTTT. Its protein is CASREVTEAFF.

This clone was seen only once. Distinct nucleotide sequences in the sample also encode this CDR3. CDR3 sequence reads: CASSKGRTSGGEDDEQFF. CDR3 coding DNA: TGTGCCAGCAGCAAAGGGCGGACGAGTGGGGGGGAAGACGATGAGCAGTTCTTC. V is TRBV21-1 and J is TRBJ2-1; TRBD2 is the table's D call and was not checked against the DNA. TRBV21-1 is a documented pseudogene. This CDR3 contains 18 residues.

V is TRBV5-6 and J is TRBJ2-2; 7 bases align to TRBD1. This CDR3 is built from 15 residues. The ends lost 4 bases at V and 3 bases at J; junction bases unmatched: 6. Germline V lookup: CDR1 SGHDT, CDR2 YYEEEE. CDR3 sequence reads: CASSPDRLDTGELFF. CDR3 DNA sequence: TGTGCCAGCAGCCCGGACAGGTTGGACACCGGGGAGCTGTTTTTT.

J is TRBJ1-5 and V is TRBV7-8; 10 positions agree with TRBD1. The CDR3 spans 15 residues. The J segment lost 6 bases and the V segment lost 4 bases, leaving 6 bases of the junction unmatched. Germline loops: CDR1 SGHVS, CDR2 FQNEAQ. CDR3 residues: CASSSGQGIGQPQHF. The CDR3, as DNA: TGTGCCAGCAGCTCGGGACAGGGGATAGGTCAGCCCCAGCATTTT.

The chain recombines TRBV30 with TRBJ2-7; 11 nucleotides match TRBD1. V gave up 7 bases and J gave up 5 bases; unmatched junction bases: 10. CDR1 and CDR2 from the germline V gene are GTSNPN and SVGIG (reference sequence). The CDR3 is 14 amino acids. The CDR3 loop reads CASDRGPTSDEQYF. CDR3 DNA sequence: TGTGCCTCGGACAGGGGGCCGACCTCGGACGAGCAGTACTTC.